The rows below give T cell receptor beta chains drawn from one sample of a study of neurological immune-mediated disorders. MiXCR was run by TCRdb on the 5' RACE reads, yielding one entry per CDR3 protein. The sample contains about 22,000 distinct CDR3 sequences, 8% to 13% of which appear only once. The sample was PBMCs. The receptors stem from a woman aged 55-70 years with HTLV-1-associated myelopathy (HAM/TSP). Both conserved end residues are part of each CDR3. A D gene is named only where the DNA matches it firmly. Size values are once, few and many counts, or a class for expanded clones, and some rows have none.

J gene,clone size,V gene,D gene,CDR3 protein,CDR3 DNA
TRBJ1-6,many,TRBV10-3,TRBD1,CAISDRTGGISPLHF,TGTGCCATCAGTGATAGGACAGGGGGAATTTCACCCCTCCACTTT
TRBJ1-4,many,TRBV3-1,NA,CASSHRGGANEKLFF,TGTGCCAGCAGCCACCGCGGTGGGGCTAATGAAAAACTGTTTTTT
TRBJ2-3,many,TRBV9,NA,CASSAPGRASGTDTQYF,TGTGCCAGCAGCGCACCGGGTAGGGCTAGCGGCACAGATACGCAGTATTTT
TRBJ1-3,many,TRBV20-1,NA,CSARPRYPSGNTIYF,TGCAGTGCTAGACCACGGTACCCCTCTGGAAACACCATATATTTT
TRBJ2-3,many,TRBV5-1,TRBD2,CASSAAAGGTDTQYF,TGCGCCAGCAGCGCGGCAGCGGGAGGCACAGATACGCAGTATTTT
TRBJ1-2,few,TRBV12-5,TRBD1,CASGLVHSGQGKGGYTF,TGTGCTAGTGGTTTGGTACACTCCGGACAGGGGAAGGGTGGCTACACCTTC
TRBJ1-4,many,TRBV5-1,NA,CASSFGPNEKLFF,TGCGCCAGCAGCTTCGGACCTAATGAAAAACTGTTTTTT
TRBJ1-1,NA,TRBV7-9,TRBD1,CASRTGTGHMNTEAFF,TGTGCCAGCAGGACCGGGACAGGGCACATGAACACTGAAGCTTTCTTT
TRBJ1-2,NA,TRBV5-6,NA,CASSFRMTGTNYGYTF,TGTGCCAGCAGCTTCAGGATGACAGGAACTAACTATGGCTACACCTTC
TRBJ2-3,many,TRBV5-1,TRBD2,CASSSGSGGTDTQYF,TGCGCCAGCAGCTCAGGTAGCGGGGGCACAGATACGCAGTATTTT
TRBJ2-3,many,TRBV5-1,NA,CASSLAGAKFMNTQYF,TGCGCCAGCAGCTTGGCGGGGGCGAAATTCATGAATACGCAGTATTTT
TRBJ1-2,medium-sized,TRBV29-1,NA,CSVEDLTDSSNYGYTF,TGCAGCGTTGAAGATCTGACGGACAGCTCTAACTATGGCTACACCTTC
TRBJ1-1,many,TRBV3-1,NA,CASSQSPEGNTEAFF,TGTGCCAGCAGCCAAAGTCCTGAAGGGAACACTGAAGCTTTCTTT
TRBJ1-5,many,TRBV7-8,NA,CASSLSNQPQHF,TGTGCCAGCAGCTTGTCAAATCAGCCCCAGCATTTT
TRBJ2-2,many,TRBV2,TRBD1,CASRGTGGVSGELFF,TGTGCCAGCAGAGGGACAGGGGGCGTGTCCGGGGAGCTGTTTTTT
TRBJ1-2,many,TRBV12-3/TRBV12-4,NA,CASSFSRYGYTF,TGTGCCAGCAGTTTTAGCCGCTATGGCTACACCTTC
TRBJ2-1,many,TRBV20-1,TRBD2,CSARLAGGRNEQFF,TGCAGTGCCAGACTAGCGGGGGGAAGGAATGAGCAGTTCTTC
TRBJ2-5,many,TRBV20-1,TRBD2,CSAREAGGPFAETQYF,TGCAGTGCTAGAGAGGCGGGGGGGCCATTTGCGGAGACCCAGTACTTC
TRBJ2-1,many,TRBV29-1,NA,CSVGNNEQFF,TGCAGCGTTGGCAACAATGAGCAGTTCTTC
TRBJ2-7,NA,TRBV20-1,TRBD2,CSARDFRGAYEQYF,TGCAGTGCTAGAGATTTTCGGGGGGCCTACGAGCAGTACTTC
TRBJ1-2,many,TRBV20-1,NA,CSAGEAGYTF,TGCAGTGCTGGCGAAGCCGGCTACACCTTC
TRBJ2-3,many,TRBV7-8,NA,CASRFSGQGKDTQYF,TGTGCCAGCAGATTCTCGGGCCAGGGTAAAGATACGCAGTATTTT
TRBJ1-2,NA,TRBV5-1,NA,CASSLEMETNYCYTF,TGCGCCAGCAGCTTGGAAATGGAGACTAACTATTGCTACACCTTC
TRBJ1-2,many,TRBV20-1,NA,CSARDSVNYGYTF,TGCAGTGCTAGAGATTCGGTTAACTATGGCTACACCTTC
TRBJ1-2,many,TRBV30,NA,CAWSVPPYGYTF,TGTGCCTGGAGTGTTCCCCCCTATGGCTACACCTTC
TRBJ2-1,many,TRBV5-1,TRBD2,CASSLALAGGSSYNEQFF,TGCGCCAGCAGCTTGGCCTTAGCGGGGGGGAGCTCCTACAATGAGCAGTTCTTC
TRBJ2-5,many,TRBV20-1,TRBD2,CSARTLLAGVTETQYF,TGCAGTGCTAGAACCCTACTAGCGGGGGTCACAGAGACCCAGTACTTC
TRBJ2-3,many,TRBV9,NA,CASSLGPLRSTDTQYF,TGTGCCAGCAGCTTGGGCCCTCTCCGGAGCACAGATACGCAGTATTTT
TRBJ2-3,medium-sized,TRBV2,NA,CASSEASGPRTDTQYF,TGTGCCAGCAGTGAGGCATCGGGGCCCCGCACAGATACGCAGTATTTT
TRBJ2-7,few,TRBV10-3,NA,CAISETTGGFSYEQYF,TGTGCCATCAGTGAGACGACCGGGGGCTTTAGTTACGAGCAGTACTTC
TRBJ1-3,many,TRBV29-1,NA,CSAGGGNSGNTIYF,TGCAGCGCCGGGGGGGGCAACTCTGGAAACACCATATATTTT
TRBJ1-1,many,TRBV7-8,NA,CASSNLGLVVTEAFF,TGTGCCAGCAGCAACCTCGGGTTAGTGGTCACTGAAGCTTTCTTT
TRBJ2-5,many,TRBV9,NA,CASSVGLNPGETQYF,TGTGCCAGCAGCGTAGGGCTAAACCCGGGGGAGACCCAGTACTTC
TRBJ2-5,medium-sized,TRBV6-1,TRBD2,CASSEVSGGQETQYF,TGTGCCAGCAGTGAAGTTAGCGGGGGCCAAGAGACCCAGTACTTC
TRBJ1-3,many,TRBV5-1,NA,CASSLEGVSGNTIYF,TGCGCCAGCAGCTTGGAGGGGGTCTCTGGAAACACCATATATTTT
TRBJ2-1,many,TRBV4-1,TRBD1,CASSQVRQGKGNEQFF,TGCGCCAGCAGCCAAGTGCGACAGGGGAAGGGCAATGAGCAGTTCTTC
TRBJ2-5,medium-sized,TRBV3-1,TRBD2,CASSLSGTGPGGETQYF,TGTGCCAGCAGCCTCTCAGGAACAGGTCCCGGGGGGGAGACCCAGTACTTC
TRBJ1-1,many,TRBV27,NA,CASSDKPNTEAFF,TGTGCCAGCAGCGACAAACCGAACACTGAAGCTTTCTTT
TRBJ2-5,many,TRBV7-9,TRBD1,CASSSPWTGQETQYF,TGTGCCAGCAGCTCCCCTTGGACAGGGCAAGAGACCCAGTACTTC
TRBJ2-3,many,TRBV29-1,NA,CSVDMPGQGRTDTQYF,TGCAGCGTTGATATGCCTGGTCAGGGCCGCACAGATACGCAGTATTTT
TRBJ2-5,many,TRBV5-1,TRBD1,CASSQTGTGGRETQYF,TGCGCCAGCAGCCAAACCGGGACAGGGGGGAGAGAGACCCAGTACTTC
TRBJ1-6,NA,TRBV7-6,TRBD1,CASSPRTGTNSPLHF,TGTGCCAGCAGCCCCAGGACAGGGACGAATTCACCCCTCCACTTT